This T cell receptor beta chain was found in a study of T-cell memory formation after mild COVID-19. Study-wide context: TCR clusters mostly belonged to single donors.

The table lists this clonotype with a few counts. Trimming removed 4 bases at V and 0 bases at J, with 11 bases between. CDR3 length: 16 residues. Germline CDR1 reads SGHRS; CDR2 reads YFSETQ. TCRdb reprocessed the 5' RACE reads with MiXCR, giving one entry per CDR3 protein. The table lists 200,000 or so distinct CDR3 sequences, around 8.8% of them singletons. This TCR came from a man aged 18 to 29 who had mild COVID-19 (a few samples of this study predate the infection). Cell type and time point are not known. The chain recombines TRBV5-1 with TRBJ1-6, with D hard to call. Source material: PBMCs or a T cell subset sorted from them (not recorded which). CDR3 protein: CASSTEPSSYNSPLHF. The CDR3 bases are TGCGCCAGCAGCACGGAACCGAGCTCCTATAATTCACCCCTCCACTTT.